These 30 T cell receptor beta chains came from one sample sequenced in a study of blood T cell repertoires in COVID-19. Sequenced by immunoSEQ multiplex PCR; TCRdb stores in-frame clones only, minus some. The table records around 51,000 clones, just over 90% of them present only once. The sample consisted of peripheral blood. The receptors here all came from a man aged 70-80 years with acute or convalescent COVID-19.

This clone was counted once. The V call is TRBV7-2, the J call TRBJ2-1; TRBD2 agrees at 8 bases. The length of the CDR3 is 15 residues. In germline, CDR1 is SGHTA, CDR2 FQGNSA. Trimming removed 10 bases from V and 1 base from J; junction bases left unmatched: 9. Written as DNA, the CDR3 is TGTGCCACTCTTGCCGGGGGGGTATCCTACAATGAGCAGTTCTTC. This codes for CATLAGGVSYNEQFF.

CDR3 sequence: CASSLADTDYGYTF. In DNA, the CDR3 is TGTGCCAGCAGCTTAGCGGACACGGACTATGGCTACACCTTC. This chain links TRBV7-9 with TRBJ1-2, with a tentative D call TRBD1 (5 bases). Looked up from germline, CDR1 is SEHNR and CDR2 is FQNEAQ (reference sequence). V lost 0 bases, J lost 3 bases, and 8 bases lay in between. This CDR3 spans 14 amino acids.

V gene TRBV30 combines with J gene TRBJ1-5; tentative D call: TRBD1 (6 bases). V shed 3 bases and J shed 1 base, with 16 bases lying between them. The CDR3 consists of 16 residues. CDR1 and CDR2 from the germline V gene are GTSNPN and SVGIG (reference sequence). CDR3 nucleotides: TGTGCCTGGAGCCCTGGGGGGGCTGGAAGCAATCAGCCCCAGCATTTT. Translation gives CAWSPGGAGSNQPQHF.

The chain joins TRBV21-1 to TRBJ2-7; the table's D gene call, TRBD1, was not cross checked with the DNA. TRBV21-1 is described as a pseudogene. CDR3 length: 13 amino acids. The CDR3 DNA is TGTGCCAGCAAGTCGAACAGCTCCTACGAGCAGTACTTC. This encodes CASKSNSSYEQYF.

This clone was picked up a small number of times. The V gene is TRBV6-4, the J gene TRBJ2-3; 12 nucleotides align to TRBD2. The CDR3 sequence is 15 residues long. V lost 4 bases and J lost 1; bases outside the gene matches: 0. Germline V gene lookup returns CDR1 MRHNA and CDR2 SNTAGT. The CDR3 protein is CASSGTSGGTDTQYF. The DNA of the CDR3 is TGTGCCAGCAGTGGGACTAGCGGGGGCACAGATACGCAGTATTTT.

The gene calls are TRBV3-1 (or the pseudogene TRBV3-2) and TRBJ1-5, with 8 bases matching TRBD1. The CDR3 is made up of 16 amino acids. Per germline, CDR1 LGHDT and CDR2 YNNKEL (reference sequence). Trimming cost V 0 bases and J 6 bases; bases outside gene matches: 7. The DNA of the CDR3 is TGTGCCAGCAGCCAAGAACCCAGGGGGCGAGGTCAGCCCCAGCATTTT. It codes for CASSQEPRGRGQPQHF.

This chain links TRBV27 with TRBJ2-2, with D possibly being TRBD2 (5 bases). Per the germline V gene, CDR1 is MNHEY and CDR2 is SMNVEV (reference sequence). The CDR3 contains 12 residues. Trimming pared 5 bases from V and 7 bases from J, leaving 8 bases between. CDR3 region: CASSLRGGELFF. The CDR3 region has the DNA TGTGCCAGCAGTCTCCGGGGCGGGGAGCTGTTTTTT.

The chain combines TRBV6-2 or TRBV6-3 with TRBJ1-5; 9 bases map to TRBD1. Looked up from germline, CDR1 is MNHEY and CDR2 is SVGEGT. The CDR3 loop spans 16 amino acids. Trimming cost V 4 bases and J 4 bases; bases outside gene matches: 8. The CDR3 bases are TGTGCCAGCAGTTCGATACAGGGGGCGAAGAATCAGCCCCAGCATTTT. As protein: CASSSIQGAKNQPQHF.

This chain links TRBV4-3 with TRBJ2-7; the match to TRBD1 covers 8 bases. The CDR3 loop spans 15 amino acids. The V segment lost 1 base and the J segment 2 bases; nucleotides outside the gene matches: 4. The germline CDR1 and CDR2 sequences are LGHNA and YSLEER. Here the CDR3 DNA reads TGCGCCAGCAGCCAAGGACAGGGGTCCCCCTACGAGCAGTACTTC. This sequence encodes CASSQGQGSPYEQYF.

The rearrangement links TRBV3-1 (or the pseudogene TRBV3-2) to TRBJ1-5, with a possible D match to TRBD1 (6 bases). Germline CDR1 LGHDT, CDR2 YNNKEL (reference sequence). The CDR3 is 12 amino acids. Trimming shortened V by 3 bases and J by 7 bases, and 7 bases separated the two germline ends. The CDR3 protein is CASSHRGQPQHF. CDR3 coding DNA: TGTGCCAGCAGCCACAGGGGCCAGCCCCAGCATTTT.

The V and J genes are TRBV30 and TRBJ1-2; tentatively, D is TRBD1 (5 bases). Germline CDR1 reads GTSNPN; CDR2 reads SVGIG (reference sequence). The V and J ends lost 4 bases and 4 bases respectively, with 10 bases between them. The CDR3 has 12 amino acids. CDR3 in DNA: TGTGCCTGGATCAGGGAGGGCTATGGCTACACCTTC. Translation gives CAWIREGYGYTF.

The V gene is TRBV7-3, the J gene TRBJ2-3; the D gene is possibly TRBD2 (5 bases). Germline loops: CDR1 SGHTA, CDR2 FQGTGA. Trimming left V 2 bases short and J 4 bases short, with 7 bases between. CDR3 length equals 13 residues. CDR3 amino acids: CASSLYGADTQYF. Here the CDR3 DNA reads TGTGCCAGCAGCTTATACGGGGCAGATACGCAGTATTTT.

The genes are TRBV9 and TRBJ2-3; 11 positions match TRBD2. Looked up from germline, CDR1 is SGDLS and CDR2 is YYNGEE. The CDR3 loop spans 18 amino acids. Unmatched junction bases numbered 10, after V lost 0 bases and J lost 4 bases. The CDR3 bases are TGTGCCAGCAGCGTAGCTTGGGCTAGCGGGGGGTTATCAGATACGCAGTATTTT. As protein: CASSVAWASGGLSDTQYF.

The rearrangement uses TRBV7-3 and TRBJ1-2, with 8 nucleotides matching TRBD1. Germline values: CDR1 SGHTA, CDR2 FQGTGA. Trimming removed 1 base from V and 6 bases from J; junction bases left unmatched: 4. CDR3 length: 14 residues. CDR3 sequence: CASSLSPGGDGYTF. As DNA, the CDR3 is TGTGCCAGCAGCTTAAGTCCAGGGGGCGATGGCTACACCTTC.

This chain joins TRBV25-1 and TRBJ2-1; 9 bases map to TRBD2. Germline trimming cut 6 bases from V and 0 bases from J; bases unmatched to any gene: 6. This CDR3 has 16 residues. Germline V lookup: CDR1 MGHDK, CDR2 SYGVNS. For the CDR3, the DNA is TGTGCCAGCAGGTCTTCTAGCGGGGCCTCCTACAATGAGCAGTTCTTC. It encodes CASRSSSGASYNEQFF.

The chain couples TRBV27 to TRBJ2-3; a weak D match, TRBD2 (7 bases). Trimming cost V 5 bases and J 2 bases, with 23 bases left between them. The CDR3 totals 18 residues. Germline loops: CDR1 MNHEY, CDR2 SMNVEV (reference sequence). The CDR3 loop is CASSTHLIGGGDTDTQYF. As DNA, the CDR3 is TGTGCCAGCAGTACCCACCTGATCGGCGGGGGCGACACAGATACGCAGTATTTT.

The rearrangement uses TRBV12-3 or TRBV12-4 and TRBJ1-1, with 7 bases fitting TRBD1. V lost 6 bases to trimming and J lost 3 bases; unmatched junction nucleotides: 4. The CDR3 has 13 amino acids. The chain's CDR3 is CASSRDSYTEAFF. The CDR3 DNA reads as TGTGCCAGCAGCCGGGACAGTTACACTGAAGCTTTCTTT.

This chain links TRBV6-6 with TRBJ2-7; TRBD2 is a possible D gene (6 bases). CDR3 length equals 14 residues. The germline V and J ends were trimmed by 5 bases and 4 bases, with 15 bases remaining between them. CDR1 MNHNY and CDR2 SVGAGI come from the germline V gene (reference sequence). The CDR3 loop reads CASSQAEEGYEQYF. The CDR3 DNA sequence: TGTGCCAGCAGTCAGGCCGAGGAGGGGTACGAGCAGTACTTC.

This clone has a single count. The rearrangement uses TRBV7-9 and TRBJ1-6; TRBD1 agrees at 7 bases. The germline V gene encodes CDR1 SEHNR and CDR2 FQNEAQ (reference sequence). J was trimmed by 7 bases and V by 5 bases; bases with no gene match: 8. The CDR3 is 15 residues long. This CDR3 is CASSNGQVGNSPLHF. CDR3 sequence (DNA): TGTGCCAGCAGCAACGGACAGGTGGGGAATTCACCCCTCCACTTT.

This clone has a handful of counts. This sequence joins TRBV13 and TRBJ1-3; TRBD1 aligns across 7 bases. The CDR3 loop spans 18 amino acids. Looked up from germline, CDR1 is PRHDT and CDR2 is FYEKMQ (reference sequence). The V gene end was trimmed by 2 bases and the J gene end by 2 bases; junction bases not matched to a gene: 12. The CDR3 bases are TGTGCCAGCAGCTTATACAGCCGACAGGGTAGGGCTGGAAACACCATATATTTT. This sequence encodes CASSLYSRQGRAGNTIYF.

The chain's CDR3 is CAFSGDSSYNSPLHF. CDR3 sequence (DNA): TGTGCCTTTTCGGGAGACAGCTCCTATAATTCACCCCTCCACTTT. This chain connects TRBV30 to TRBJ1-6, with D perhaps TRBD1 (5 bases). Trimming removed 7 bases from V and 0 bases from J, with 13 bases in between. The CDR3 length is 15 residues. Germline-derived CDR1 and CDR2 are GTSNPN and SVGIG (reference sequence).

V and J are TRBV13 and TRBJ1-1; maybe TRBD1 (5 bases). V shed 2 bases and J shed 1 base, with 11 bases lying between them. The germline CDR1 and CDR2 sequences are PRHDT and FYEKMQ (reference sequence). The CDR3 runs 15 residues. The CDR3 loop reads CASSLRTGPNTEAFF. DNA for the CDR3: TGTGCCAGCAGCTTAAGAACAGGACCGAACACTGAAGCTTTCTTT.

This chain connects TRBV12-3 or TRBV12-4 to TRBJ1-5, with TRBD1 as a possible D gene (6 bases). The CDR3 covers 12 residues. The ends were cut back, 5 bases at V and 7 bases at J, with 9 bases in the middle. The CDR3 nucleotides read TGTGCCAGCAGTCTCCAGGGGCAGCCCCAGCATTTT. This encodes CASSLQGQPQHF.

This chain uses TRBV24-1 with TRBJ1-2; TRBD1 aligns across 7 bases. There are 15 residues in the CDR3. J was trimmed by 4 bases and V by 2 bases; bases with no gene match: 6. The germline V gene encodes CDR1 KGHDR and CDR2 SFDVKD. CDR3 residues: CATSDSRQGLYGYTF. The CDR3 DNA sequence: TGTGCCACCAGTGATTCCAGACAGGGCCTCTATGGCTACACCTTC.

The chain has TRBV24-1 and TRBJ2-3, with D tentatively TRBD1 (6 bases). Looked up from germline, CDR1 is KGHDR and CDR2 is SFDVKD. Trimming pared 2 bases from V and 4 bases from J, leaving 12 bases between. The CDR3 runs 15 residues. DNA for the CDR3: TGTGCCACCAGTGATTCCGGGACAAGCTCAGATACGCAGTATTTT. It yields the protein CATSDSGTSSDTQYF.

V gene TRBV2 combines with J gene TRBJ1-2; TRBD1 matches 7 bases. The CDR3 spans 14 residues. Germline V lookup: CDR1 SNHLY, CDR2 FYNNEI. The J segment lost 4 bases and the V segment lost 6 bases, leaving 8 bases of the junction unmatched. This CDR3 is CASRGPTGIYGYTF. As DNA, the CDR3 is TGTGCCAGCAGGGGCCCGACAGGGATCTATGGCTACACCTTC. The full variable domain, in which reference TRBV2 and TRBJ1-2 provide the parts outside the CDR3, is EPEVTQTPSHQVTQMGQEVILRCVPISNHLYFYWYRQILGQKVEFLVSFYNNEISEKSEIFDDQFSVERPDGSNFTLKIRSTKLEDSAMYFCASRGPTGIYGYTFGSGTRLTVV.

The rearrangement joins TRBV28 to TRBJ2-1; D call uncertain. Germline CDR1 MDHEN, CDR2 SYDVKM. This CDR3 region has 15 residues. V was shortened by 1 base and J by 2 bases, with 9 bases between the two germline ends. CDR3 sequence: CASSLSPLPYNEQFF. CDR3 bases: TGTGCCAGCAGTTTATCCCCTCTTCCCTACAATGAGCAGTTCTTC. The full variable domain, with the rest looked up from reference TRBV28 and TRBJ2-1, is DVKVTQSSRYLVKRTGEKVFLECVQDMDHENMFWYRQDPGLGLRLIYFSYDVKMKEKGDIPEGYSVSREKKERFSLILESASTNQTSMYLCASSLSPLPYNEQFFGPGTRLTVL.

The chain is built from TRBV29-1 and TRBJ2-7; the D gene is possibly TRBD2 (6 bases). This CDR3 spans 12 amino acids. V was clipped by 2 bases and J by 4 bases, with 9 bases between them. Germline assignment: CDR1 SQVTM and CDR2 ANQGSEA. In nucleotides, the CDR3 is TGCAGCGTTGAATGGGGGGATTACGAGCAGTACTTC. The encoded protein is CSVEWGDYEQYF.

This chain joins TRBV5-6 and TRBJ1-1, with D hard to call. Germline values: CDR1 SGHDT, CDR2 YYEEEE. The CDR3 contains 12 residues. Trimming stripped 5 bases from V and 13 bases from J, with 18 bases between. The CDR3 nucleotides read TGTGCCAGCAGACTGGAGGGATACCTTATTTTCTTT. Protein: CASRLEGYLIFF.

The chain carries TRBV28 and TRBJ2-7; no reliable D call. The CDR3 has 14 residues. Per the germline V gene, CDR1 is MDHEN and CDR2 is SYDVKM. Deletions cut 8 bases from V and 0 bases from J, with 14 bases between. The CDR3 region is CASAPLESSYEQYF. The CDR3 coding sequence is TGTGCCAGCGCACCATTGGAGAGCTCCTACGAGCAGTACTTC.